This passage covers 17 T cell receptor beta chains from one sample sequenced in a study of patients and donors after allogeneic stem cell transplantation. TCRdb re-called the RT-PCR reads through MiXCR, storing one row per CDR3 protein. This sample has 920,000 or so distinct CDR3 sequences, with under 20% found just once. Source material: blood, either unsorted or a sorted T cell fraction (not recorded which). These receptors came from a human donor who was either an allogeneic HSCT recipient or a stem cell or donor lymphocyte infusion donor (not recorded which). It is not recorded whose cells these are; they may come from a transplant donor.

The rearrangement links TRBV2 to TRBJ1-6, with D possibly matching TRBD1 (6 bases). Germline CDR1 reads SNHLY; CDR2 reads FYNNEI. This CDR3 is 13 amino acids long. V lost 7 bases to trimming and J lost 9 bases, with 13 bases between them. The CDR3 sequence: CASTGRGGSPLHF. The CDR3 nucleotides read TGTGCCAGCACAGGCAGGGGAGGTTCACCCCTCCACTTT.

The rearrangement joins TRBV4-3 to TRBJ2-7; 10 bases agree with TRBD2. The CDR3 contains 16 residues. CDR1 and CDR2 (germline): LGHNA, YSLEER. V was clipped by 4 bases and J by 5 bases; unmatched bases: 11. The CDR3 region has the DNA TGCGCCAGCAGCCGCTTACACGGGACTAGCGAGGACGAGCAGTACTTC. Its translation is CASSRLHGTSEDEQYF.

The rearrangement links TRBV6-5 to TRBJ1-5, with 8 bases lining up with TRBD1. V trimming: 0 bases; J trimming: 2 bases; junction bases outside the gene matches: 6. Per the germline V gene, CDR1 is MNHEY and CDR2 is SVGAGI. The CDR3 extends over 17 amino acids. The CDR3 coding sequence is TGTGCCAGCAGTTACTCGGCAGGGGGCGCCGGCAATCAGCCCCAGCATTTT. Translated: CASSYSAGGAGNQPQHF.

The J gene is TRBJ2-3, the V gene TRBV24-1; TRBD2 agrees at 10 bases. V dropped 2 bases and J dropped 14; count of bases not matched to a gene: 12. Germline CDR1 and CDR2: KGHDR and SFDVKD. The CDR3 has 15 amino acids. CDR3 loop: CATSDWTSGWGRWYF. In nucleotides, the CDR3 is TGTGCCACCAGTGATTGGACTAGCGGTTGGGGACGGTGGTATTTT.

The chain recombines TRBV6-1 with TRBJ2-2, with a weak D call TRBD2 (6 bases). V was shortened by 2 bases and J by 1 base, with 8 bases between the two germline ends. CDR3 size: 15 residues. Per the germline V gene, CDR1 is MNHNS and CDR2 is SASEGT. CDR3 nucleotides: TGTGCCAGCAGTGAATACGGGGGGAACACCGGGGAGCTGTTTTTT. It yields the protein CASSEYGGNTGELFF.

The sample holds a few counts of this clonotype. The CDR3 DNA reads as TGTGCCAGCAGCTCAACAGGGGTATTGACAGATACGCAGTATTTT. As protein: CASSSTGVLTDTQYF. The genes are TRBV12-3 or TRBV12-4 and TRBJ2-3; TRBD1 matches 7 bases. The CDR3 has 15 residues. V was clipped by 6 bases and J by 3 bases; unmatched bases: 9.

This clonotype was recorded a few times. The chain couples TRBV29-1 to TRBJ1-2; 9 bases are shared with TRBD1. CDR1 and CDR2 (germline): SQVTM, ANQGSEA. Germline trimming cut 4 bases from V and 4 bases from J; bases unmatched to any gene: 7. This CDR3 is 14 amino acids long. The CDR3: CSVGSDRGLYGYTF. CDR3 bases: TGCAGCGTTGGCTCGGACAGGGGACTCTATGGCTACACCTTC. The full variable domain, its missing parts supplied by reference TRBV29-1 and TRBJ1-2, is SAVISQKPSRDICQRGTSLTIQCQVDSQVTMMFWYRQQPGQSLTLIATANQGSEATYESGFVIDKFPISRPNLTFSTLTVSNMSPEDSSIYLCSVGSDRGLYGYTFGSGTRLTVV.

The sample holds a few counts of this clonotype. The J gene is TRBJ1-3, the V gene TRBV7-3; D perhaps matches TRBD1 (5 bases). Trimming took off 1 base at V and 4 bases at J, with 11 bases between the two ends. The CDR3 sequence is 15 residues long. Per the germline V gene, CDR1 is SGHTA and CDR2 is FQGTGA. The DNA of the CDR3 is TGTGCCAGCAGCTTAAATGGGGGTTACGGAAACACCATATATTTT. It translates to CASSLNGGYGNTIYF.

This clonotype was picked up a small number of times. This chain uses TRBV7-2 with TRBJ2-5, with a possible D match to TRBD1 (6 bases). V was clipped by 0 bases and J by 1 base, with 9 bases between them. The CDR3 contains 15 residues. The V gene's germline CDR1 is SGHTA and CDR2 FQGNSA. The DNA of the CDR3 is TGTGCCAGCAGCTTAGCGAGGGGGATCCAAGAGACCCAGTACTTC. Amino acids: CASSLARGIQETQYF.

This clonotype was picked up many times. This chain uses TRBV20-1 with TRBJ2-2; no clear D gene. V gave up 1 base and J gave up 4 bases, with 7 bases separating them. This CDR3 region has 13 residues. Per the germline V gene, CDR1 is DFQATT and CDR2 is SNEGSKA (reference sequence). This CDR3 is CSARGGFTGELFF. The CDR3 coding sequence is TGCAGTGCTAGAGGCGGATTCACCGGGGAGCTGTTTTTT.

In DNA, the CDR3 is TGTGCCAGCAGCCCTAAATTTCAAGATACGCAGTATTTT. It translates to CASSPKFQDTQYF. The chain couples TRBV14 to TRBJ2-3; the D is unclear. The germline gives CDR1 SGHDN, CDR2 FVKESK. The CDR3 consists of 13 residues. The V end was cut by 4 bases, the J end by 5 bases, with 10 bases between. Based on the CDR3 plus reference TRBV14 and TRBJ2-3, the full variable domain is EAGVTQFPSHSVIEKGQTVTLRCDPISGHDNLYWYRRVMGKEIKFLLHFVKESKQDESGMPNNRFLAERTGGTYSTLKVQPAELEDSGVYFCASSPKFQDTQYFGPGTRLTVL.

In its sample, this clonotype was seen a few times. The rearrangement joins TRBV21-1 to TRBJ2-5; the D call of TRBD2 is as the table states it, not checked on the DNA. TRBV21-1 is assigned pseudogene status. CDR3 length equals 17 residues. In nucleotides, the CDR3 is TGTGCCAGCAGGACGGTACTAGCGGGGGGAGAGGGAGAGACCCAGTACTTC. Translating it yields CASRTVLAGGEGETQYF.

The chain couples TRBV20-1 to TRBJ1-3, with D possibly matching TRBD1 (6 bases). Germline V gene data show CDR1 as DFQATT and CDR2 as SNEGSKA (reference sequence). V was shortened by 3 bases and J by 3 bases, with 9 bases between the two germline ends. The CDR3 consists of 13 residues. CDR3 protein: CSAREGVGNTIYF. The CDR3 DNA follows: TGCAGTGCTAGGGAGGGGGTTGGAAACACCATATATTTT.

This clonotype has only a few counts. The gene calls are TRBV2 and TRBJ2-7, with TRBD1 as a possible D gene (5 bases). V lost 7 bases, J lost 3 bases, and 10 bases lay in between. Germline CDR1 SNHLY, CDR2 FYNNEI. The CDR3 extends over 12 amino acids. CDR3 nucleotides: TGTGCCAGCAAGCAGGGTCGCTACGAGCAGTACTTC. Protein product: CASKQGRYEQYF.

The V and J genes are TRBV18 and TRBJ2-7; D is undetermined. Trimming shortened V by 2 bases and J by 0 bases, and 8 bases separated the two germline ends. Germline-derived CDR1 and CDR2 are KGHSH and LQKENI. CDR3 length: 14 amino acids. DNA of the CDR3: TGTGCCAGCTCACCATACGCGAGCTCCTACGAGCAGTACTTC. Amino acid sequence: CASSPYASSYEQYF.

This clonotype was observed a few times. V gene TRBV3-1 combines with J gene TRBJ1-5, with unresolved D. This CDR3 region has 14 residues. Trimming removed 4 bases at V and 5 bases at J, with 12 bases between. Germline assignment: CDR1 LGHDT and CDR2 YNNKEL (reference sequence). The CDR3 reads CASSLRNWDQPQHF. The CDR3 region has the DNA TGTGCCAGCAGCCTCCGAAATTGGGATCAGCCCCAGCATTTT.

This clonotype was counted many times. The J gene is TRBJ1-1, the V gene TRBV4-3; no clear D. The CDR3 covers 14 residues. Per germline, CDR1 LGHNA and CDR2 YSLEER. Trimming removed 0 bases from V and 0 bases from J, with 5 bases in between. CDR3 protein: CASSQDSLNTEAFF. The CDR3, as DNA: TGCGCCAGCAGCCAAGACAGTTTGAACACTGAAGCTTTCTTT.